This TCR beta chain was recorded in a study of cytomegalovirus exposure and HLA in healthy donors. The CDR3 runs 17 residues. Between the trimmed V and J ends, which lost 3 bases and 8 bases, there was a span of 22 bases. The V gene's germline CDR1 is MNHNS and CDR2 SASEGT. Data came from immunoSEQ multiplex PCR; TCRdb stores just in-frame clones and leaves some out. This sample yields tens of thousands of clones, of which approximately 94% are seen a single time; 3.2% belongs to the top ten. The receptor's source is a woman aged 18 to 35 in good health and CMV-seropositive. The specimen was PBMCs. This sequence joins TRBV6-1 and TRBJ1-4, with a weak D call TRBD1 (6 bases). The CDR3 is CASSDARGRGGGEKLFF. The CDR3 bases are TGTGCCAGCAGTGACGCTCGCGGGAGGGGAGGGGGAGAAAAACTGTTTTTT.